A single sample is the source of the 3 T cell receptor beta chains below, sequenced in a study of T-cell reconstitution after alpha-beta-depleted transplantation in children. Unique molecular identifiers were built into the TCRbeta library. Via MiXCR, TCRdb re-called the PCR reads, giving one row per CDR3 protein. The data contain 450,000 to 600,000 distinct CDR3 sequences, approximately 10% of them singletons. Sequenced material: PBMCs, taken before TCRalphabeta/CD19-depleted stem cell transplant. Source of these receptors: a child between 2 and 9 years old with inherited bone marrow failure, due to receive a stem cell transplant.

Written as DNA, the CDR3 is TGTGCCAGCAGCGTAGTCGGGACTAGCGGTAACACAGATACGCAGTATTTT. Translation: CASSVVGTSGNTDTQYF. The rearrangement joins TRBV9 to TRBJ2-3, with 11 bases fitting TRBD2. CDR1 is SGDLS, CDR2 YYNGEE, per germline. The CDR3 runs to 17 residues. Unmatched junction bases numbered 5, after V lost 0 bases and J lost 2 bases.

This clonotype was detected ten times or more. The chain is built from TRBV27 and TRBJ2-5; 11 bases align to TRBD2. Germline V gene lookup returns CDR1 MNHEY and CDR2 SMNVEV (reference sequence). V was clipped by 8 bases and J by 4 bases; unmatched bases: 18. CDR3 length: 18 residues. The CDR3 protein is CASGQGFLAGGPGETQYF. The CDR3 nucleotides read TGTGCCAGCGGACAAGGCTTTTTAGCGGGAGGGCCGGGAGAGACCCAGTACTTC.

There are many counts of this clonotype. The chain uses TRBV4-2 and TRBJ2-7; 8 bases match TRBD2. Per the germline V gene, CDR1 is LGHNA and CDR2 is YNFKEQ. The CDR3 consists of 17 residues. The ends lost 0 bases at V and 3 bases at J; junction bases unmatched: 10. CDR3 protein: CASSQEGGRLALYEQYF. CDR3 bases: TGTGCCAGCAGCCAAGAGGGGGGCAGACTAGCGCTCTACGAGCAGTACTTC.